Below are 11 T cell receptor beta chains sequenced from a single sample in a study of T cells in Graves' hyperthyroidism and ophthalmopathy. Amplification of TCR beta CDR3 regions was performed using RNA transcripts as template. HTBI primers were used for first-round RT-PCR of the TCR CDR3. TCRdb reprocessed the multiplex PCR reads with MiXCR, giving one entry per CDR3 protein. The table lists 500,000 to 600,000 distinct CDR3 sequences, approximately 15% of them singletons. Sequenced sample: blood. The receptors stem from a woman aged 18-35 years with Graves' hyperthyroidism.

A few counts support this clonotype. V and J are TRBV5-1 and TRBJ2-3, with TRBD2 matching over 9 bases. The CDR3 spans 16 residues. With 5 bases clipped from V and 2 bases from J, the junction kept 9 bases outside the gene matches. Germline V gene sequence: CDR1 SGHRS, CDR2 YFSETQ. The CDR3 DNA reads as TGCGCCAGCAGTGGATGGGGCGGGAGGGCCACAGATACGCAGTATTTT. Its protein is CASSGWGGRATDTQYF.

This clonotype has a count of ten or more. The rearrangement joins TRBV7-9 to TRBJ2-5, with 7 positions matching TRBD2. V was pared by 5 bases and J by 9 bases, with 18 bases of the junction left unmatched. CDR3 length: 16 amino acids. Per germline, CDR1 SEHNR and CDR2 FQNEAQ (reference sequence). CDR3 sequence reads: CASSHTSVTPPGAQYF. The CDR3 DNA is TGTGCCAGCAGCCACACTAGCGTGACTCCCCCCGGGGCCCAGTACTTC.

At least ten counts were recorded for this clonotype. The chain recombines TRBV7-2 with TRBJ2-7; D assignment may be TRBD1 or TRBD2 (5 bases each). Germline lookup yields CDR1 SGHTA and CDR2 FQGNSA. The germline V and J ends were trimmed by 8 bases and 3 bases, with 20 bases remaining between them. The CDR3 is 15 amino acids. CDR3 protein: CASSLKWDGIYEQYF. DNA for the CDR3: TGTGCCAGCTCCCTCAAGTGGGACGGAATCTACGAGCAGTACTTC.

Ten or more counts support this clonotype. The chain carries TRBV2 and TRBJ1-6; unclear D gene. Germline V gene sequence: CDR1 SNHLY, CDR2 FYNNEI. The CDR3 length is 14 residues. Trimming left V 3 bases short and J 4 bases short, with 7 bases between. The CDR3 coding sequence is TGTGCCAGCAGTGACGGGTTTTATAATTCACCCCTCCACTTT. Translated: CASSDGFYNSPLHF.

This clonotype turned up a few times. The V and J genes are TRBV4-1 and TRBJ1-4; TRBD1 might be the D (5 bases). Trimming stripped 3 bases from V and 11 bases from J, with 19 bases between. The CDR3 is 15 amino acids. CDR1 and CDR2 from the germline V gene are MGHRA and YSYEKL. In nucleotides, the CDR3 is TGCGCCAGCAGCCACGTCGGGACCCGAGAGGGGAAACTGTTTTTT. Its protein is CASSHVGTREGKLFF.

The table lists this clonotype with a few counts. The chain is built from TRBV29-1 and TRBJ1-5, with 7 bases aligning to TRBD1. This CDR3 contains 14 residues. CDR1 and CDR2 (germline): SQVTM, ANQGSEA. Trimming took 5 bases from V and 7 from J; bases not matched to a gene: 11. The CDR3 region has the DNA TGCAGCGTTACCCTCGGGACAGCCAGCCAGCCCCAGCATTTT. It encodes CSVTLGTASQPQHF.

This clonotype has a count of ten or more. V and J are TRBV29-1 and TRBJ1-1; maybe TRBD1 (5 bases). Germline CDR1 and CDR2: SQVTM and ANQGSEA. The CDR3 contains 14 residues. The ends were cut back, 4 bases at V and 0 bases at J, with 12 bases in the middle. The CDR3 is CSVGGRQMNTEAFF. The CDR3 DNA sequence: TGCAGCGTTGGGGGCAGGCAGATGAACACTGAAGCTTTCTTT. The full variable domain, in which reference TRBV29-1 and TRBJ1-1 provide the parts outside the CDR3, is SAVISQKPSRDICQRGTSLTIQCQVDSQVTMMFWYRQQPGQSLTLIATANQGSEATYESGFVIDKFPISRPNLTFSTLTVSNMSPEDSSIYLCSVGGRQMNTEAFFGQGTRLTVV.

This clonotype occurred many times. The rearrangement joins TRBV12-3 or TRBV12-4 to TRBJ2-5, with a tentative D call TRBD1 (6 bases). Trimming removed 0 bases from V and 5 bases from J, with 13 bases in between. The CDR3 sequence is 15 residues long. The CDR3 DNA follows: TGTGCCAGCAGTTTAGCGCCCAGGGGTTCCGAGACCCAGTACTTC. Its translation is CASSLAPRGSETQYF.

This clonotype was counted a few times. The V call is TRBV29-1, the J call TRBJ2-7; TRBD1 aligns across 8 bases. The germline CDR1 and CDR2 sequences are SQVTM and ANQGSEA. Trimming at V came to 4 bases and at J to 5 bases, leaving 7 bases not matched to a gene. CDR3 length: 13 residues. This CDR3 is CSVGDRKRNEQYF. The CDR3 coding sequence is TGCAGCGTTGGGGACAGGAAAAGAAACGAGCAGTACTTC.

The J gene is TRBJ2-7, the V gene TRBV20-1; D not resolved. The DNA end lines up better with TRBJ2-1; the J call may be wrong. The CDR3 covers 12 residues. Germline CDR1 DFQATT, CDR2 SNEGSKA (reference sequence). CDR3 in amino acids: CSARGRYYEQFF. CDR3 in DNA: TGCAGTGCTAGAGGTCGGTACTACGAGCAGTTCTTC.

In this sample, this clonotype turned up a few times. This chain connects TRBV10-3 to TRBJ1-5; D unresolved. Germline assignment: CDR1 ENHRY and CDR2 SYGVKD. This CDR3 region has 13 residues. V gave up 4 bases and J gave up 0 bases, with 4 bases separating them. CDR3 DNA sequence: TGTGCCATCAGTGGCAATAGCAATCAGCCCCAGCATTTT. Protein product: CAISGNSNQPQHF.